Shown below are 18 T cell receptor beta chains from a single sample sequenced in a study of graft-versus-host responses after intestinal transplantation (dated by TCRdb to the early 2020s). The method was the immunoSEQ multiplex PCR assay. The clones in this table, taken by TCRdb from immuneACCESS, are in-frame only. Not every clone is retained; where verified, under half of the shortfall comes from an unresolved V gene, and the cause of the rest is unknown. The sample contains 25,000 to 30,000 clones, about 81% of them found a single time. In total, the top ten clones hold 0.65% to 0.75% of the sample. The time point label, as the study defines it: cells obtained before transplantation from donor or recipient. No cognate antigen is known for these TCRs. The sample consisted of unstimulated CD4+ T cells sorted from spleen or lymph node cells, taken before intestinal transplant. Receptors were obtained from a human donor who received an intestinal transplant.

V and J are TRBV28 and TRBJ1-1; D not certain. Germline V lookup: CDR1 MDHEN, CDR2 SYDVKM. The V gene lost 4 bases and the J gene lost 5 bases, with 17 bases spanning the gap. The CDR3 sequence is 15 residues long. The DNA of the CDR3 is TGTGCCAGCAGTTCCCATAGAGGGTGGGGTACTGAAGCTTTCTTT. Protein: CASSSHRGWGTEAFF.

The rearrangement joins TRBV28 to TRBJ2-7; a weak D match, TRBD1 (6 bases). Germline V lookup: CDR1 MDHEN, CDR2 SYDVKM. V lost 1 base to trimming and J lost 2 bases, with 12 bases between them. The CDR3 loop spans 15 amino acids. The DNA for the CDR3 is TGTGCCAGCAGTTTATCAGGGGCACCCCCCTACGAGCAGTACTTC. Its protein product is CASSLSGAPPYEQYF.

The CDR3 spells CASSGQGETQYF. The CDR3 region has the DNA TGTGCCAGCTCCGGACAGGGAGAGACCCAGTACTTC. V usage is TRBV18 and J usage is TRBJ2-5; 8 bases align to TRBD1. After removal of 6 bases from V and 4 bases from J, the junction contained 1 base not matched to a gene. Looked up from germline, CDR1 is KGHSH and CDR2 is LQKENI. CDR3 length: 12 amino acids.

The rearrangement uses TRBV5-6 and TRBJ2-7; 12 positions match TRBD2. Germline V gene lookup returns CDR1 SGHDT and CDR2 YYEEEE. This CDR3 has 16 residues. The J segment lost 2 bases and the V segment lost 0 bases, leaving 3 bases of the junction unmatched. CDR3 sequence reads: CASSLGGLAGTYEQYF. The CDR3 DNA follows: TGTGCCAGCAGCTTGGGTGGACTAGCGGGGACCTACGAGCAGTACTTC.

This clone was counted a few times. An end of the junction does not agree with germline; a read error may underlie this. The sample has other DNA sequences that encode this CDR3 too. The rearrangement uses TRBV27 and TRBJ1-2, with 8 bases aligning to TRBD1. The CDR3 covers 13 residues. CDR1 is MNHEY, CDR2 SMNVEV, per germline (reference sequence). The CDR3 is CASSGTGPNGYTF. CDR3 DNA: TGTGCCAGCAGCGGGACAGGTCCTAATGGTTACACCTTC.

The chain employs TRBV19 and TRBJ1-1; a possible D gene is TRBD1 (6 bases). This CDR3 has 13 residues. The germline V gene has CDR1 LNHDA and CDR2 SQIVND (reference sequence). V was clipped by 5 bases and J by 2 bases, with 9 bases between them. CDR3 DNA sequence: TGTGCCAGTAGTCTACAGGGTAACACTGAAGCTTTCTTT. Amino acids: CASSLQGNTEAFF.

The DNA of the CDR3 is TGCGCCAGCAGCTTGGAACGGTCCCTCTCGAATGGCTACACCTTC. Protein: CASSLERSLSNGYTF. V and J are TRBV5-1 and TRBJ1-2; D is uncertain. CDR3 length: 15 amino acids. The V gene's germline CDR1 is SGHRS and CDR2 YFSETQ. The V end lost 0 bases, the J end lost 6 bases, and 15 bases lay between the germline ends. Complete variable domain (other parts from reference TRBV5-1 and TRBJ1-2): KAGVTQTPRYLIKTRGQQVTLSCSPISGHRSVSWYQQTPGQGLQFLFEYFSETQRNKGNFPGRFSGRQFSNSRSEMNVSTLELGDSALYLCASSLERSLSNGYTFGSGTRLTVV.

The chain couples TRBV7-9 to TRBJ2-5, with D hard to call. The J call is doubtful: the DNA matches TRBJ2-7 better. Germline V CDR1 and CDR2: SEHNR, FQNEAQ (reference sequence). CDR3 length: 15 amino acids. Here the CDR3 reads CASSAQPGPPYEQYF. The CDR3 nucleotides are TGTGCCAGCAGCGCTCAGCCAGGACCCCCGTACGAGCAGTACTTC.

This clone was counted a few times. This rearrangement joins TRBV6-5 to TRBJ1-1; D may be TRBD1 (5 bases). In germline, CDR1 is MNHEY, CDR2 SVGAGI. V was shortened by 6 bases and J by 0 bases, with 11 bases between the two germline ends. The CDR3 runs 14 residues. The CDR3 sequence: CASSSGGLNTEAFF. CDR3 coding DNA: TGTGCCAGCAGCTCGGGGGGATTGAACACTGAAGCTTTCTTT.

The CDR3, as DNA: TGTGCCAGCAGCTGGACTAGCGGGAGAAGTGGCACCGGGGAGCTGTTTTTT. Translation gives CASSWTSGRSGTGELFF. The chain uses TRBV21-1 and TRBJ2-2; the DNA was not compared with TRBD2, the D call given in the table. TRBV21-1 is described as a pseudogene. The CDR3 covers 17 residues.

The gene calls are TRBV18 and TRBJ1-6; 10 nucleotides match TRBD1. Trimming removed 5 bases from V and 9 bases from J; junction bases left unmatched: 1. This CDR3 is 13 amino acids long. Germline CDR1 reads KGHSH; CDR2 reads LQKENI. This chain's CDR3 is CASSRDRGSPLHF. The CDR3 DNA is TGTGCCAGCTCAAGGGACAGGGGTTCACCCCTCCACTTT. Filled out from reference TRBV18 and TRBJ1-6, the complete variable domain reads NAGVMQNPRHLVRRRGQEARLRCSPMKGHSHVYWYRQLPEEGLKFMVYLQKENIIDESGMPKERFSAEFPKEGPSILRIQQVVRGDSAAYFCASSRDRGSPLHFGNGTRLTVT.

This chain joins TRBV7-3 and TRBJ2-4; 8 bases align to TRBD1. V shed 2 bases, J shed 7 bases, and the junction held 1 base outside the gene matches. CDR3 length equals 13 residues. CDR1 and CDR2 from the germline V gene are SGHTA and FQGTGA. The CDR3 region has the DNA TGTGCCAGCAGCTTACAGGGGGCTAACATTCAGTACTTC. It codes for CASSLQGANIQYF.

The chain combines TRBV5-8 with TRBJ2-1; 11 bases are shared with TRBD1. With V trimmed by 4 bases and J by 7 bases, 7 bases remained unmatched. The CDR3 length is 15 residues. Germline CDR1 reads SGHTS; CDR2 reads YDEGEE. In DNA, the CDR3 is TGTGCCAGCAGCCACGGACAGGGGGCTTGGAATGAGCAGTTCTTC. Translating it yields CASSHGQGAWNEQFF.

This clone appeared a few times. The chain has TRBV9 and TRBJ2-2; TRBD2 matches at 8 bases. V lost 0 bases to trimming and J lost 6 bases; unmatched junction nucleotides: 1. Germline V CDR1 and CDR2: SGDLS, YYNGEE. This CDR3 has 14 residues. The CDR3 DNA sequence: TGTGCCAGCAGCGTAGCGGGGGGGCCCGGGGAGCTGTTTTTT. Translation gives CASSVAGGPGELFF.

The chain has TRBV6-5 and TRBJ2-7; the D gene is possibly TRBD2 (5 bases). CDR3 length: 15 residues. Between the trimmed V and J ends, which lost 5 bases and 0 bases, there was a span of 14 bases. CDR1 MNHEY and CDR2 SVGAGI come from the germline V gene. DNA for the CDR3: TGTGCCAGCAGTCCGGACTCTACGAGCTCCTACGAGCAGTACTTC. This encodes CASSPDSTSSYEQYF.

This clone was seen a single time. The chain links TRBV11-3 to TRBJ2-1; D call uncertain. Germline-derived CDR1 and CDR2 are SGHNT and YENEEA. The CDR3 contains 16 residues. Trimming took 7 bases from V and 8 from J, leaving 24 bases between them. In DNA, the CDR3 is TGTGCCAGCAACCACCCCTGGTGGAACGTCGACGATGAGCAGTTCTTC. This encodes CASNHPWWNVDDEQFF.

This chain uses TRBV21-1 with TRBJ1-5; the table names TRBD1, a call not compared with the DNA. TRBV21-1 is designated a pseudogene. This CDR3 contains 15 residues. This chain's CDR3 is CASNLDRGSNQPQHF. CDR3 nucleotides: TGTGCCAGCAACCTGGACAGGGGAAGCAATCAGCCCCAGCATTTT.

J is TRBJ2-5 and V is TRBV5-1; D might be TRBD2 (5 bases). V was shortened by 7 bases and J by 4 bases, with 11 bases between the two germline ends. The CDR3 covers 12 residues. Germline values: CDR1 SGHRS, CDR2 YFSETQ. CDR3 amino acids: CASAPGRETQYF. DNA for the CDR3: TGCGCCAGCGCACCGGGGAGAGAGACCCAGTACTTC. Variable domain in full (rest from reference TRBV5-1 and TRBJ2-5): KAGVTQTPRYLIKTRGQQVTLSCSPISGHRSVSWYQQTPGQGLQFLFEYFSETQRNKGNFPGRFSGRQFSNSRSEMNVSTLELGDSALYLCASAPGRETQYFGPGTRLLVL.